This T cell receptor (beta chain) is drawn from a study of shared clonotypes between healthy human individuals. On the study more broadly: Contributing individuals were a couple of females and a few males aged 18 to 49.

Comment on this clone: The antigen remains unidentified.

The CDR3 contains 14 residues. The germline V gene encodes CDR1 MDHEN and CDR2 SYDVKM. V shed 6 bases, J shed 3 bases, and the junction held 4 bases outside the gene matches. The assay was immunoSEQ multiplex PCR, and TCRdb's table has in-frame clones only and misses some. The top ten clones hold about 0.41% of a sample with 2,500,000 or so clones, about 90% of them seen once. Every donor was a Caucasian adult from Nashville, Tennessee. Study-wide points: When naive CD4 clonotypes were compared across a few donors, about 4.8% were shared. Non-shared clonotypes showed lower generation probabilities than clonotypes common to all four donors.

The chain couples TRBV28 to TRBJ2-5; 10 bases agree with TRBD2. The specimen was naive CD4+ T cells from PBMCs. Described subset: CD45RA+ positively selected. The receptor comes from a man between 18 and 35 years old in good health. Some clones in this sample may be carry-over from other donors' samples. CDR3 sequence (DNA): TGTGCCAGCAGGAATGGACTAGCGGAAGAGACCCAGTACTTC. Its protein is CASRNGLAEETQYF.